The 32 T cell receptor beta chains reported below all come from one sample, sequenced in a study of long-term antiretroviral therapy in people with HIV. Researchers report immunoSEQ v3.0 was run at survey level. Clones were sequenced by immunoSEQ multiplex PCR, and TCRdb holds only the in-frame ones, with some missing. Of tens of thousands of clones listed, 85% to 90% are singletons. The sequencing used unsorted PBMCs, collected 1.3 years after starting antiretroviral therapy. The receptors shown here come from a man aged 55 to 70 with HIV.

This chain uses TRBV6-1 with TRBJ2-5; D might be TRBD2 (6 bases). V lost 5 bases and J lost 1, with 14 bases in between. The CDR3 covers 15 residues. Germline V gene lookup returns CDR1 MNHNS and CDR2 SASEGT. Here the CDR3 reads CASSIFRRGQETQYF. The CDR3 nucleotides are TGTGCCAGCAGTATTTTTAGGCGGGGCCAAGAGACCCAGTACTTC.

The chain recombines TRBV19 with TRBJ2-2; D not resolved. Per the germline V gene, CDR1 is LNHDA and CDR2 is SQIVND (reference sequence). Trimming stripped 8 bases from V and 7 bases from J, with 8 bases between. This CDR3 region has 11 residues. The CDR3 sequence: CASGPFGELFF. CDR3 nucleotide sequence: TGTGCCAGTGGGCCGTTCGGGGAGCTGTTTTTT.

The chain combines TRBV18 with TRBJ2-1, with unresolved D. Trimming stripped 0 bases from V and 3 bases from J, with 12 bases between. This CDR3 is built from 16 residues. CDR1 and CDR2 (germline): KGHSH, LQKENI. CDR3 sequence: CASSPPDAPSYNEQFF. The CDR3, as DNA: TGTGCCAGCTCACCACCCGACGCGCCCAGCTACAATGAGCAGTTCTTC.

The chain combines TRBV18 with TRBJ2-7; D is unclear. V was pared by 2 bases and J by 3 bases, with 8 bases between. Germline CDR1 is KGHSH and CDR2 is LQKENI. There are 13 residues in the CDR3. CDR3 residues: CASSPGPSYEQYF. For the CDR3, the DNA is TGTGCCAGCTCACCAGGGCCGAGCTACGAGCAGTACTTC.

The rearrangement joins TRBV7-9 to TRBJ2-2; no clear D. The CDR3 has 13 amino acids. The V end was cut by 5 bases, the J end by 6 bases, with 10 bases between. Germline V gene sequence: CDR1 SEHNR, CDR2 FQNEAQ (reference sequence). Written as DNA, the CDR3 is TGTGCCAGCAGCCGCGCCGGCGCCGGGGAGCTGTTTTTT. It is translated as CASSRAGAGELFF.

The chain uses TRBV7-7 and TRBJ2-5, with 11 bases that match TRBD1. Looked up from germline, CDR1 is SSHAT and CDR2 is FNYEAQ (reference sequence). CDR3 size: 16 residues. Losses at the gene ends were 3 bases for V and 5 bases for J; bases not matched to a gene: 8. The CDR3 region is CASSLGQDRGRETQYF. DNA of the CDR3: TGTGCCAGCAGCTTGGGTCAGGACAGGGGGCGGGAGACCCAGTACTTC.

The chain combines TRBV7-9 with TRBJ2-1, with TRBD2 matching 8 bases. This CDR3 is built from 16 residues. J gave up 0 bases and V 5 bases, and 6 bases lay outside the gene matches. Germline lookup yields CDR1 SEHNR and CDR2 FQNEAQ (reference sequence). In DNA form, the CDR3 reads TGTGCCAGCAGCAGGATAGCGGGAAGCTCCTACAATGAGCAGTTCTTC. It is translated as CASSRIAGSSYNEQFF.

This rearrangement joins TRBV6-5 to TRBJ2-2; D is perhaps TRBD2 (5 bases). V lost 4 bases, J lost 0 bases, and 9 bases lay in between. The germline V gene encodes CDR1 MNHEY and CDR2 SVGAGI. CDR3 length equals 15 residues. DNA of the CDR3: TGTGCCAGCAGTTTCGGACTCGCGAACACCGGGGAGCTGTTTTTT. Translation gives CASSFGLANTGELFF.

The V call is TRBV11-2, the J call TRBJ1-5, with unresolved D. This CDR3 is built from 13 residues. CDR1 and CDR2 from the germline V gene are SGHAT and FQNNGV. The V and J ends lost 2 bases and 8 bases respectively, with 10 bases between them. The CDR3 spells CASSLRGTEPQHF. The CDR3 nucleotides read TGTGCCAGCAGCTTACGGGGAACGGAGCCCCAGCATTTT.

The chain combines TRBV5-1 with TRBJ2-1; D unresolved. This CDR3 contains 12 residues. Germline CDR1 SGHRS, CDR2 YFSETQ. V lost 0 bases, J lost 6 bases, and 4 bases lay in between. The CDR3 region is CASSLGLNEQFF. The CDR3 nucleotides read TGCGCCAGCAGCTTGGGTCTCAATGAGCAGTTCTTC. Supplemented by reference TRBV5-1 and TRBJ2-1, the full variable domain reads KAGVTQTPRYLIKTRGQQVTLSCSPISGHRSVSWYQQTPGQGLQFLFEYFSETQRNKGNFPGRFSGRQFSNSRSEMNVSTLELGDSALYLCASSLGLNEQFFGPGTRLTVL.

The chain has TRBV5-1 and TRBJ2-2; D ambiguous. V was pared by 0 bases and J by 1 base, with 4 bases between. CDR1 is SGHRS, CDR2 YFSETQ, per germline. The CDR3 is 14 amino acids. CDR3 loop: CASSLAGNTGELFF. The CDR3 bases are TGCGCCAGCAGCTTGGCGGGGAACACCGGGGAGCTGTTTTTT. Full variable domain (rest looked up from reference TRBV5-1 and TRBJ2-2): KAGVTQTPRYLIKTRGQQVTLSCSPISGHRSVSWYQQTPGQGLQFLFEYFSETQRNKGNFPGRFSGRQFSNSRSEMNVSTLELGDSALYLCASSLAGNTGELFFGEGSRLTVL.

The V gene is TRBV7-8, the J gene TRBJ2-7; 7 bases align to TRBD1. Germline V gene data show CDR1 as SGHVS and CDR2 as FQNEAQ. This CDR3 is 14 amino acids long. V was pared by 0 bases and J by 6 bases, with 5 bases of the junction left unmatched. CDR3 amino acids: CASSLAQRQGEQYF. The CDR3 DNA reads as TGTGCCAGCAGCTTAGCGCAGAGACAGGGCGAGCAGTACTTC.

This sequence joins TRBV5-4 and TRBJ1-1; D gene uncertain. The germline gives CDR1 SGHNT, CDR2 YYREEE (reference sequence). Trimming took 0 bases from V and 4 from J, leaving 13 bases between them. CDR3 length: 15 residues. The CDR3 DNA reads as TGTGCCAGCAGCTTGGGAGGACTGGGTGCCACTGAAGCTTTCTTT. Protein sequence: CASSLGGLGATEAFF.

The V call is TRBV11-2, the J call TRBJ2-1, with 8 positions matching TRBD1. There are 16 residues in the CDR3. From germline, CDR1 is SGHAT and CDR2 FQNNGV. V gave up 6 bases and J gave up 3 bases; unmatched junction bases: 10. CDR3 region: CASRSGQGEDYNEQFF. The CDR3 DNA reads TGTGCCAGCAGATCTGGACAGGGAGAGGACTACAATGAGCAGTTCTTC. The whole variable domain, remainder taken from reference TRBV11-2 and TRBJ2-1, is EAGVAQSPRYKIIEKRQSVAFWCNPISGHATLYWYQQILGQGPKLLIQFQNNGVVDDSQLPKDRFSAERLKGVDSTLKIQPAKLEDSAVYLCASRSGQGEDYNEQFFGPGTRLTVL.

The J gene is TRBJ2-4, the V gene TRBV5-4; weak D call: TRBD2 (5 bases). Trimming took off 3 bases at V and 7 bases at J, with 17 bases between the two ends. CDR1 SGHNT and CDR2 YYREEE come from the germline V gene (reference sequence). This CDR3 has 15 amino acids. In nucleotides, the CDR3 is TGTGCCAGCAGCTCCAGCTTCGGGGTGAGGAACATTCAGTACTTC. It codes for CASSSSFGVRNIQYF.

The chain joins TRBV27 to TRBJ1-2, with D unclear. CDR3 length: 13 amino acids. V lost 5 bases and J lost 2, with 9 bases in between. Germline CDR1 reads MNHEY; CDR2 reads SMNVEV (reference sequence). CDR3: CASSPSGNYGYTF. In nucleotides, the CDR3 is TGTGCCAGCAGTCCATCCGGGAACTATGGCTACACCTTC.

CDR3 in DNA: TGTGCCAGCAGCTTGCCGACTAGCGGGGACTCCTACAATGAGCAGTTCTTC. This sequence encodes CASSLPTSGDSYNEQFF. J is TRBJ2-1 and V is TRBV5-5; 11 bases are a match to TRBD2. Unmatched junction bases numbered 3, after V lost 1 base and J lost 0 bases. The CDR3 contains 17 residues. Germline lookup yields CDR1 SGHKS and CDR2 YYEKEE (reference sequence).

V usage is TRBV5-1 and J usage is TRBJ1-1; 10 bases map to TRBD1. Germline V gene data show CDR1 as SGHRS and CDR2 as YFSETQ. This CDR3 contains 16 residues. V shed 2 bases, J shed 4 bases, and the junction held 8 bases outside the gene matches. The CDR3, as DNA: TGCGCCAGCAGCTTCCGACAGGGGGCGGGGATCACTGAAGCTTTCTTT. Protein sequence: CASSFRQGAGITEAFF. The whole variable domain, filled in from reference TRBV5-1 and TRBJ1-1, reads KAGVTQTPRYLIKTRGQQVTLSCSPISGHRSVSWYQQTPGQGLQFLFEYFSETQRNKGNFPGRFSGRQFSNSRSEMNVSTLELGDSALYLCASSFRQGAGITEAFFGQGTRLTVV.

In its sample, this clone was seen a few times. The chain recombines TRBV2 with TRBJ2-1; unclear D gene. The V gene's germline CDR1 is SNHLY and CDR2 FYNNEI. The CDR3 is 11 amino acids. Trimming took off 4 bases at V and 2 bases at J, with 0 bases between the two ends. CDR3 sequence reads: CASSAYNEQFF. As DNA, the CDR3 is TGTGCCAGCAGTGCCTACAATGAGCAGTTCTTC.

CDR3 nucleotides: TGTGCCAGCAGCTTAGGCTGGACAGGGTCTGGCTACACCTTC. This gives the protein CASSLGWTGSGYTF. The V call is TRBV7-9, the J call TRBJ1-2, with TRBD1 matching over 8 bases. Germline values: CDR1 SEHNR, CDR2 FQNEAQ (reference sequence). Trimming took 1 base from V and 7 from J; bases not matched to a gene: 5. CDR3 length: 14 amino acids.

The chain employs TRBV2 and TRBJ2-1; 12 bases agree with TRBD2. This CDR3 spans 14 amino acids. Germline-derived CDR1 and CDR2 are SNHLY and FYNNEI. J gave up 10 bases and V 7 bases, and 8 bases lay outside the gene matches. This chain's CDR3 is CASIRLAGAGEQFF. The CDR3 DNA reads TGTGCCAGCATTCGACTAGCGGGAGCAGGGGAGCAGTTCTTC. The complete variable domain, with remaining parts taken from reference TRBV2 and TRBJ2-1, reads EPEVTQTPSHQVTQMGQEVILRCVPISNHLYFYWYRQILGQKVEFLVSFYNNEISEKSEIFDDQFSVERPDGSNFTLKIRSTKLEDSAMYFCASIRLAGAGEQFFGPGTRLTVL.

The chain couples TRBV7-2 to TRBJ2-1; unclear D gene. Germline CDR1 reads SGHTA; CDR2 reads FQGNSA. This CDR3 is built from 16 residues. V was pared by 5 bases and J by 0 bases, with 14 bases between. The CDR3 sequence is CASSVSPAGSYNEQFF. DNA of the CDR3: TGTGCCAGCAGCGTCAGTCCGGCAGGCTCCTACAATGAGCAGTTCTTC.

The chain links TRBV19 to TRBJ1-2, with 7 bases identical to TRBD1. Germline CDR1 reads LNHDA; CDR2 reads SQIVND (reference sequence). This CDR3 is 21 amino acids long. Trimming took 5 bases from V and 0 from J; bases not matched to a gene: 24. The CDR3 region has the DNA TGTGCCAGTAGTCCCTACCGACAGGGAGGCATCAGAACCGATACTAACTATGGCTACACCTTC. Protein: CASSPYRQGGIRTDTNYGYTF.

DNA of the CDR3: TGTGCCAGCAGCTCCGGGACCGATAATTCACCCCTCCACTTT. It specifies CASSSGTDNSPLHF. This rearrangement joins TRBV5-4 to TRBJ1-6; maybe TRBD1 (5 bases). This CDR3 comprises 14 residues. Trimming removed 3 bases from V and 5 bases from J, with 9 bases in between. Germline V gives CDR1 SGHNT, CDR2 YYREEE (reference sequence).

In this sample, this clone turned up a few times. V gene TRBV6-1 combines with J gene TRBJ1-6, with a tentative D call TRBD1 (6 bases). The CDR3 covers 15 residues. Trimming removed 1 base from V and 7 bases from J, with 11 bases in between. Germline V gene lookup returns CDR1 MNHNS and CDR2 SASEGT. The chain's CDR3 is CASSEDGGQNSPLHF. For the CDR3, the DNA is TGTGCCAGCAGTGAAGATGGGGGGCAAAATTCACCCCTCCACTTT.

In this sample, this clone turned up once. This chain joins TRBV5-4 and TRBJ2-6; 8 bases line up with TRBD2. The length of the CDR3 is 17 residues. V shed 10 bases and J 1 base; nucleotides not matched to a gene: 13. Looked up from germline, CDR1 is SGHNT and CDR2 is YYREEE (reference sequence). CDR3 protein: CAGHSGGRSSGANVLTF. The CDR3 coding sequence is TGTGCCGGACACTCGGGGGGGAGGTCTTCTGGGGCCAACGTCCTGACTTTC. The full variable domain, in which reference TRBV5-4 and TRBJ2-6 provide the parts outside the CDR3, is ETGVTQSPTHLIKTRGQQVTLRCSSQSGHNTVSWYQQALGQGPQFIFQYYREEENGRGNFPPRFSGLQFPNYSSELNVNALELDDSALYLCAGHSGGRSSGANVLTFGAGSRLTVL.

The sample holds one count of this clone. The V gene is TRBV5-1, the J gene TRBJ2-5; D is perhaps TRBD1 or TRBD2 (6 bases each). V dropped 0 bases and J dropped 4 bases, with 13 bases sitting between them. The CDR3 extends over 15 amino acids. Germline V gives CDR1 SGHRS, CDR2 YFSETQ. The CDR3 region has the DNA TGCGCCAGCAGCTTGGTTCCGGGGGCGCGAGAGACCCAGTACTTC. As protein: CASSLVPGARETQYF.

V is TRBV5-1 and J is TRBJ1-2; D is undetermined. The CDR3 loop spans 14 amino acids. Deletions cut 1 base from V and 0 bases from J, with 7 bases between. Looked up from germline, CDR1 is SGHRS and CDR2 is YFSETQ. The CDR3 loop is CASSLSVSNYGYTF. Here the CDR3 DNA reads TGCGCCAGCAGCTTGTCCGTCTCTAACTATGGCTACACCTTC. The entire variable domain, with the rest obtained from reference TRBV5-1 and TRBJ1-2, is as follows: KAGVTQTPRYLIKTRGQQVTLSCSPISGHRSVSWYQQTPGQGLQFLFEYFSETQRNKGNFPGRFSGRQFSNSRSEMNVSTLELGDSALYLCASSLSVSNYGYTFGSGTRLTVV.

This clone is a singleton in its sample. This CDR3 reads CATSRDRPSGGTDTQYF. Written as DNA, the CDR3 is TGTGCCACCAGCAGAGATCGACCTAGCGGGGGCACAGATACGCAGTATTTT. This chain links TRBV15 with TRBJ2-3, with 9 nucleotides matching TRBD2. J was trimmed by 1 base and V by 0 bases; bases with no gene match: 5. This CDR3 region has 17 residues. Per the germline V gene, CDR1 is LNHNV and CDR2 is YYDKDF (reference sequence).

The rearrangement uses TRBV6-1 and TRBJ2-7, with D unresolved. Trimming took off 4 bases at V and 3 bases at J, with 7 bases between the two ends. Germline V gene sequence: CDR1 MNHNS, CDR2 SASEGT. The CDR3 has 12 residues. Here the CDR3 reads CASSVQIYEQYF. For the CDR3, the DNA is TGTGCCAGCAGTGTCCAAATCTACGAGCAGTACTTC.

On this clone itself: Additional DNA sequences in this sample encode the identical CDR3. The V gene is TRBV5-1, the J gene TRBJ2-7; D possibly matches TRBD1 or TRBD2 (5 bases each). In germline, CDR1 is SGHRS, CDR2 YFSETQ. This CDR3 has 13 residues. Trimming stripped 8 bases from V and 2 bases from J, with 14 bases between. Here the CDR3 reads CASSGTGPYEQYF. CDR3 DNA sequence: TGCGCCAGTTCCGGGACGGGGCCCTACGAGCAGTACTTC.

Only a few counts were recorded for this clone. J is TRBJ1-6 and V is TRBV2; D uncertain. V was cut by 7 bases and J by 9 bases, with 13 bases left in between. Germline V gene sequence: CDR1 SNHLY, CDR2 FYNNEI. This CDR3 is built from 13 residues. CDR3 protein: CASNPLESSPLHF. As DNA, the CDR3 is TGTGCCAGCAACCCCCTCGAAAGTTCACCCCTCCACTTT.